Sequencing of this T cell receptor beta chain was carried out in a study of T cell responses to AZD1222 COVID-19 vaccine. Study outcomes and limitations: Spike was spanned by vaccine-associated CD4 TCRs, with dominance at 160-218 and 743-854. Unmutated variant regions are reportedly targeted by nearly half of spike-specific TCRs. Donors skewed white British and female; clonal diversity was possibly underestimated.

On this clone: Antigen specificity is unknown.

Germline V gene data show CDR1 as SGHRS and CDR2 as YFSETQ. The junction had 10 bases not matched to a gene; V was cut back by 5 bases and J by 5 bases. This CDR3 contains 15 residues. Profiled with immunoSEQ multiplex PCR; TCRdb holds only in-frame clones, not every one. The data contain tens of thousands of clones, 70% to 90% of them singletons. The chain employs TRBV5-1 and TRBJ2-1; 7 bases are shared with TRBD2. Specimen: peripheral blood, collected 28 days after the second AZD1222 dose. This receptor was obtained from an adult who received the AZD1222 COVID-19 vaccine. The CDR3 DNA reads TGCGCCAGCAGATACGGGACTAAGAGAAACAATGAGCAGTTCTTC. Amino acid sequence: CASRYGTKRNNEQFF.